The clone carrying this TCR beta chain has a single count. Per the germline V gene, CDR1 is SGHVS and CDR2 is FQNEAQ. The CDR3 has 15 residues. Trimming shortened V by 1 base and J by 5 bases, and 12 bases separated the two germline ends. The data were taken from a study of blood T cell repertoires in COVID-19. In the original processing: Estimation of nucleated cell counts relied on the amplification of reference gene primers. The repertoire was sequenced with immunoSEQ multiplex PCR; TCRdb's copy has only in-frame clones and lacks some. V, J and clone size reflect that table, while D and trimming were determined from the DNA. The sample contains approximately 170,000 clones, roughly 80% of which appear only once.

Sequenced sample: PBMCs or T cells enriched from blood (not recorded which). The chain is built from TRBV7-8 and TRBJ1-5; TRBD1 might be the D (5 bases). This receptor was obtained from a man over 45 who had recovered from COVID-19. The CDR3, as DNA: TGTGCCAGCAGCTTAGAGGGACTCCGAGATCAGCCCCAGCATTTT. Translating it yields CASSLEGLRDQPQHF.